The 16 T cell receptor beta chains below were found in one sample sequenced in a study of blood T cells in healthy people across ages. Primers used in a second PCR of about 6 to 12 cycles were a sample-barcoded 5' primer and a J-beta primer mix. TCRdb analysed the 5' RACE reads with MiXCR anew, one entry per CDR3 protein. Seen here are hundreds of thousands of distinct CDR3 sequences, just over 55% observed once, and the top ten hold under 30%. Sequencing was performed on blood. The source of these receptors is a man in his forties in good health.

This clonotype has just one count. V gene TRBV6-1 combines with J gene TRBJ1-5; D is unresolved. Germline V gene lookup returns CDR1 MNHNS and CDR2 SASEGT. Trimming removed 3 bases at V and 7 bases at J, with 22 bases between. The CDR3 is 17 residues long. The CDR3 protein is CASSELVGETLLQPQHF. The CDR3 DNA sequence: TGTGCCAGCAGTGAGTTGGTTGGGGAGACCCTTCTGCAGCCCCAGCATTTT.

This sequence joins TRBV12-3 or TRBV12-4 and TRBJ2-4, with D possibly matching TRBD1 (5 bases). With the DNA end fitting TRBJ2-5 better, the J assignment may be wrong. CDR3 length: 12 residues. The CDR3 protein is CASTLRGETQYF. The DNA for the CDR3 is TGTGCCAGCACCTTAAGGGGAGAGACCCAGTACTTC.

The chain's CDR3 is CASSPRVPGSPLHF. Written as DNA, the CDR3 is TGTGCCAGCAGCCCCAGGGTACCGGGGTCACCCCTCCACTTT. The chain combines TRBV11-3 with TRBJ1-6; tentatively, D is TRBD1 (5 bases). This CDR3 has 14 amino acids. The germline V and J ends were trimmed by 5 bases and 10 bases, with 15 bases remaining between them. The germline V gene has CDR1 SGHNT and CDR2 YENEEA.

V gene TRBV20-1 combines with J gene TRBJ2-7; D unclear. The J call may be mistaken, given a closer DNA end match to TRBJ2-5. The CDR3 loop spans 12 amino acids. From germline, CDR1 is DFQATT and CDR2 SNEGSKA (reference sequence). CDR3 DNA sequence: TGCAGTGCGCCTCCTAGTTACGGGACCCAGTACTTC. Its protein product is CSAPPSYGTQYF.

The chain carries TRBV7-9 and TRBJ2-6; the D gene is possibly TRBD2 (7 bases). This CDR3 has 17 residues. CDR1 SEHNR and CDR2 FQNEAQ come from the germline V gene (reference sequence). Between the trimmed V and J ends, which lost 5 bases and 2 bases, there was a span of 16 bases. In DNA form, the CDR3 reads TGTGCCAGCAGCAAGGGGGACTACAGGGCTGGGGCCAACGTCCTGACTTTC. As protein: CASSKGDYRAGANVLTF.

This chain links TRBV28 with TRBJ2-5; D remains unclear. Trimming took 8 bases from V and 11 from J, leaving 15 bases between them. The CDR3 has 11 residues. Looked up from germline, CDR1 is MDHEN and CDR2 is SYDVKM. The CDR3 sequence: CASGQTVMQYF. CDR3 in DNA: TGTGCCAGCGGCCAAACTGTGATGCAGTACTTC.

This clonotype occurred a few times. The chain has TRBV7-2 and TRBJ2-4, with 10 bases matching TRBD2. V trimming: 3 bases; J trimming: 0 bases; junction bases outside the gene matches: 2. The CDR3 totals 16 residues. The germline gives CDR1 SGHTA, CDR2 FQGNSA. CDR3 protein: CASSFLAGEAKNIQYF. The DNA for the CDR3 is TGTGCCAGCAGCTTCCTAGCGGGAGAAGCCAAAAACATTCAGTACTTC. The variable domain in full, completed from reference TRBV7-2 and TRBJ2-4, reads GAGVSQSPSNKVTEKGKDVELRCDPISGHTALYWYRQSLGQGLEFLIYFQGNSAPDKSGLPSDRFSAERTGGSVSTLTIQRTQQEDSAVYLCASSFLAGEAKNIQYFGAGTRLSVL.

This chain links TRBV21-1 with TRBJ1-6; whether TRBD1, the table's D call, matches the DNA was not checked. TRBV21-1 is a pseudogene. The CDR3 spans 17 residues. The CDR3 DNA reads as TGTGCCAGCAGCAAAGAGGACAGGGAGGAATATAATTCACCCCTCCACTTT. Amino acid sequence: CASSKEDREEYNSPLHF.

The sample holds a few counts of this clonotype. The V call is TRBV6-5, the J call TRBJ2-7; tentatively, D is TRBD2 (7 bases). Per the germline V gene, CDR1 is MNHEY and CDR2 is SVGAGI. Between the trimmed V and J ends, which lost 2 bases and 7 bases, there was a span of 24 bases. There are 17 residues in the CDR3. This CDR3 reads CASSYDIGAGEGNEQYF. In DNA, the CDR3 is TGTGCCAGCAGTTACGACATAGGGGCAGGGGAGGGGAATGAGCAGTACTTC.

The chain carries TRBV18 and TRBJ2-3; 9 bases are shared with TRBD2. Per germline, CDR1 KGHSH and CDR2 LQKENI. V lost 0 bases and J lost 8; bases outside the gene matches: 9. The CDR3 has 16 amino acids. The CDR3 region has the DNA TGTGCCAGCTCACCACCTTCCAGCGGGGGGACGGCTACGCAGTATTTT. It yields the protein CASSPPSSGGTATQYF. The whole variable domain, remainder taken from reference TRBV18 and TRBJ2-3, is NAGVMQNPRHLVRRRGQEARLRCSPMKGHSHVYWYRQLPEEGLKFMVYLQKENIIDESGMPKERFSAEFPKEGPSILRIQQVVRGDSAAYFCASSPPSSGGTATQYFGPGTRLTVL.

The CDR3 sequence is CASSYQGTANYGYTF. The CDR3 region has the DNA TGTGCCAGCAGTTACCAAGGGACAGCAAACTATGGCTACACCTTC. J is TRBJ1-2 and V is TRBV6-6; TRBD1 matches 7 bases. The CDR3 is made up of 15 amino acids. CDR1 is MNHNY and CDR2 is SVGAGI in the germline V gene (reference sequence). Trimming at V came to 2 bases and at J to 2 bases, leaving 5 bases not matched to a gene.

This sequence joins TRBV4-1 and TRBJ1-1; weak D call: TRBD1 (6 bases). The ends were cut back, 5 bases at V and 3 bases at J, with 13 bases in the middle. Per the germline V gene, CDR1 is MGHRA and CDR2 is YSYEKL. The CDR3 consists of 14 residues. The CDR3 DNA sequence: TGCGCCAGCAGCTATCACCCAGGGGACACTGAAGCTTTCTTT. It encodes CASSYHPGDTEAFF.

V is TRBV4-3 and J is TRBJ2-1; 9 nucleotides line up with TRBD1. This CDR3 spans 15 amino acids. The V gene end was trimmed by 1 base and the J gene end by 5 bases; junction bases not matched to a gene: 3. Germline assignment: CDR1 LGHNA and CDR2 YSLEER. The CDR3 sequence: CASSQGTGVNNEQFF. CDR3 bases: TGCGCCAGCAGCCAAGGGACAGGGGTAAACAATGAGCAGTTCTTC.

This clonotype was recorded only once. The rearrangement uses TRBV6-1 and TRBJ1-5, with TRBD1 as a possible D gene (5 bases). V dropped 4 bases and J dropped 3 bases, with 16 bases sitting between them. The V gene's germline CDR1 is MNHNS and CDR2 SASEGT. The CDR3 loop spans 16 amino acids. As DNA, the CDR3 is TGTGCCAGCAGTGCTGGGTTAACAGGACTCAATCAGCCCCAGCATTTT. Amino acid sequence: CASSAGLTGLNQPQHF.

In its sample, this clonotype was seen a few times. The chain employs TRBV4-3 and TRBJ2-5; D remains unclear. Trimming cost V 3 bases and J 0 bases, with 5 bases left between them. CDR1 and CDR2 from the germline V gene are LGHNA and YSLEER. The CDR3 has 13 amino acids. CDR3 sequence (DNA): TGCGCCAGCAGCCATGAGTACCAAGAGACCCAGTACTTC. This gives the protein CASSHEYQETQYF.

The chain employs TRBV6-2 or TRBV6-3 and TRBJ2-1; the match to TRBD2 covers 7 bases. The closer fit of TRBJ2-7 to the DNA end suggests the J call may be wrong. The CDR3 loop spans 18 amino acids. Germline V gene lookup returns CDR1 MNHEY and CDR2 SVGEGT. The CDR3 spells CASSYSREGTSSYNEQYF. The CDR3, as DNA: TGTGCCAGCAGTTACTCGAGGGAGGGGACGAGCTCCTACAATGAGCAGTACTTC.